Below are 5 T cell receptor beta chains sequenced from a single sample in a study of a mutant IDH1 vaccine in newly diagnosed glioma. Their specific antigens are unknown. Time point reported: week 5, during vaccination. The investigators gave 300 ug of mutant IDH1 20-mer peptide in each vaccine dose, together with topical imiquimod. Clones were sequenced by immunoSEQ multiplex PCR, and TCRdb holds only the in-frame ones, with some missing. Altogether 39,000 or so clones are present, around 78% being singletons, with the ten largest covering around 6%. The sequences come from PBMCs, collected from a glioma patient whose treatment included an IDH1 peptide vaccine. These receptors were obtained from a man aged 35-49 years with glioma.

This clone appeared a single time. This sequence joins TRBV5-1 and TRBJ1-5; D gene unclear. The CDR3 covers 14 residues. V was pared by 0 bases and J by 3 bases, with 7 bases between. Germline assignment: CDR1 SGHRS and CDR2 YFSETQ. Here the CDR3 DNA reads TGCGCCAGCAGCTTGGGGGGAGCCAATCAGCCCCAGCATTTT. Its translation: CASSLGGANQPQHF.

The CDR3 region is CASSYPGGAGTF. The CDR3 nucleotides are TGTGCCAGCAGTTACCCAGGGGGCGCCGGCACCTTC. The rearrangement links TRBV6-5 to TRBJ1-2; TRBD1 matches 8 bases. Germline CDR1 and CDR2: MNHEY and SVGAGI. The CDR3 sequence is 12 residues long. V lost 2 bases and J lost 13; bases outside the gene matches: 6.

This clone was observed a few times. The chain uses TRBV29-1 and TRBJ1-1, with D possibly TRBD1 on 5 matching bases. V was clipped by 3 bases and J by 8 bases, with 19 bases between them. The CDR3 consists of 14 residues. Germline CDR1 reads SQVTM; CDR2 reads ANQGSEA. As DNA, the CDR3 is TGCAGCGTTGAGTTAGGGGAAAGCACGGGAGAAGCTTTCTTT. Translation gives CSVELGESTGEAFF. Variable domain in full (rest from reference TRBV29-1 and TRBJ1-1): SAVISQKPSRDICQRGTSLTIQCQVDSQVTMMFWYRQQPGQSLTLIATANQGSEATYESGFVIDKFPISRPNLTFSTLTVSNMSPEDSSIYLCSVELGESTGEAFFGQGTRLTVV.

The chain recombines TRBV7-9 with TRBJ1-4; D perhaps matches TRBD1 (6 bases). CDR3 length: 14 amino acids. Trimming removed 7 bases at V and 3 bases at J, with 12 bases between. The V gene's germline CDR1 is SEHNR and CDR2 FQNEAQ (reference sequence). The CDR3 region is CASTEQGANEKLFF. The CDR3 DNA is TGTGCCAGCACCGAACAGGGTGCTAATGAAAAACTGTTTTTT.

Here the CDR3 DNA reads TGTGCCAGCAGTGAATTGCCTGGAAACACCATATATTTT. The encoded protein is CASSELPGNTIYF. The chain is built from TRBV6-1 and TRBJ1-3; unclear D gene. V lost 2 bases and J lost 2, with 4 bases in between. The germline gives CDR1 MNHNS, CDR2 SASEGT. CDR3 size: 13 residues.